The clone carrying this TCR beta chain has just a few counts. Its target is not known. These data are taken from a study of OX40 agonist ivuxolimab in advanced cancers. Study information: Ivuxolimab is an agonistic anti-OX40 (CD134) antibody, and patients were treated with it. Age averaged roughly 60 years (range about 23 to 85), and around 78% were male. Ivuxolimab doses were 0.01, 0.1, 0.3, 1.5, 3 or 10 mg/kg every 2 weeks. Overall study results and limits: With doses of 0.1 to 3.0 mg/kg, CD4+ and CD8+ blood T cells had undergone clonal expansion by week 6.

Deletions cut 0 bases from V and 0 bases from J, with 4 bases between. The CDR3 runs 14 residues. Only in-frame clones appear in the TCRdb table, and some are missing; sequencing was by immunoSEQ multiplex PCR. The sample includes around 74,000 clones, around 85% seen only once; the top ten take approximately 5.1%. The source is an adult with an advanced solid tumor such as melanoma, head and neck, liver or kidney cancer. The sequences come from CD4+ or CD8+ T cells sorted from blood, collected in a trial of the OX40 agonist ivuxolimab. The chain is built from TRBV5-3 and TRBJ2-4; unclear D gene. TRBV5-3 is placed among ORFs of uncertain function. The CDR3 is CARSLEEAKNIQYF. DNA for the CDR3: TGTGCCAGAAGCTTGGAAGAAGCCAAAAACATTCAGTACTTC.